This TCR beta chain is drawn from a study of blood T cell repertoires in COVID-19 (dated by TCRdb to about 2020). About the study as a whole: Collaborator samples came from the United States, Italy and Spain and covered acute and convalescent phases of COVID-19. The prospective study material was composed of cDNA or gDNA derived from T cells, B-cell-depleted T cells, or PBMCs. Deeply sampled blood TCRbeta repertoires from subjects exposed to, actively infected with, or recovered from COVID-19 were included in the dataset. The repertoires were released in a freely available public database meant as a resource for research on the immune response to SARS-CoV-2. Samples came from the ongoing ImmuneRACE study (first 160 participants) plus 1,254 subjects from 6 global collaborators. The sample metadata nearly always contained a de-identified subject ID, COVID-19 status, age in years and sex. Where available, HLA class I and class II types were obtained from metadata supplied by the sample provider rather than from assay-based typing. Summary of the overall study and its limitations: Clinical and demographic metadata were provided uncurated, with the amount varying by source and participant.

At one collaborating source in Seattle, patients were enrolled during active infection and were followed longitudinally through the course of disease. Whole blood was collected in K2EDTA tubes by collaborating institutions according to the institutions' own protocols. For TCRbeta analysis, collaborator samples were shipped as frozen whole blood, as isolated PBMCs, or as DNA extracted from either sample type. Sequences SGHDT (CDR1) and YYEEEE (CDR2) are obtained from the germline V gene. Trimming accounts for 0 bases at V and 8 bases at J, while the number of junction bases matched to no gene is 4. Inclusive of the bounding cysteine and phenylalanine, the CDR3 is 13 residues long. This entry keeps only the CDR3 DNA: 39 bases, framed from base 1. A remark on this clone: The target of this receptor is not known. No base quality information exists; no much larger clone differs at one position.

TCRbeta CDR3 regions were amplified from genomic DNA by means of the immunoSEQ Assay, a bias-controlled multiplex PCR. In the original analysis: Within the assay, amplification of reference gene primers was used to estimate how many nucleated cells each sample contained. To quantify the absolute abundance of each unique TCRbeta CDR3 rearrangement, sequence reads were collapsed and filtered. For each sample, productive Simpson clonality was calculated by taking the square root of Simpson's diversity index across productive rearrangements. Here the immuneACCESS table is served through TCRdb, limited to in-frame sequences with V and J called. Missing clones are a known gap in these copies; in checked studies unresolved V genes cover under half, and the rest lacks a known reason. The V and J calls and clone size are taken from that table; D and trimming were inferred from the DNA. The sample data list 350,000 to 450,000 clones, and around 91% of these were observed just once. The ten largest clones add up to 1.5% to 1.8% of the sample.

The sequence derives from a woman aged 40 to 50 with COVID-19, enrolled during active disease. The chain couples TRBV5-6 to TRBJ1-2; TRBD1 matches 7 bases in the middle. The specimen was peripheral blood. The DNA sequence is TGTGCCAGCAGCTTGGCAGGGGGGCGAGGCTACACCTTC. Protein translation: CASSLAGGRGYTF. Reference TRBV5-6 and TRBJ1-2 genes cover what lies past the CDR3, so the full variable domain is DAGVTQSPTHLIKTRGQQVTLRCSPKSGHDTVSWYQQALGQGPQFIFQYYEEEERQRGNFPDRFSGHQFPNYSSELNVNALLLGDSALYLCASSLAGGRGYTFGSGTRLTVV.